These 21 T cell receptor beta chains came from one sample sequenced in a study of blood T cells in healthy people across ages. The second PCR ran about 6 to 11 cycles with a sample-barcoded 5' primer and J-beta primers. TCRdb used MiXCR to reprocess the 5' RACE reads, holding one entry per CDR3 protein. The sample has 700,000 or so distinct CDR3 sequences; approximately 40% are singletons. What was sequenced was blood. These receptors all come from a man older than 75 in good health.

The J gene is TRBJ2-1, the V gene TRBV7-3; D unclear. Judging by the DNA end, TRBJ2-7 fits better; the J call may be wrong. Germline assignment: CDR1 SGHTA and CDR2 FQGTGA. This CDR3 spans 16 amino acids. CDR3 residues: CASSSGTVSSYDEQYF. For the CDR3, the DNA is TGTGCCAGCAGCTCGGGTACTGTGAGCTCCTACGATGAGCAGTACTTC.

This chain joins TRBV18 and TRBJ2-5, with 12 bases aligning to TRBD2. The CDR3 has 16 amino acids. Per germline, CDR1 KGHSH and CDR2 LQKENI. Trimming at V came to 6 bases and at J to 1 base, leaving 6 bases not matched to a gene. The CDR3, as DNA: TGTGCCAGCTCCCAAAGGACTAGCGGGGCCCAAGAGACCCAGTACTTC. This translates into CASSQRTSGAQETQYF.

This clonotype appeared a few times. CDR3 sequence reads: CASSLETGGAQYF. Here the CDR3 DNA reads TGTGCCAGCAGTTTGGAAACAGGGGGCGCCCAGTACTTC. The chain recombines TRBV27 with TRBJ2-5, with 9 bases lining up with TRBD1. Germline CDR1 and CDR2: MNHEY and SMNVEV (reference sequence). This CDR3 has 13 amino acids. V was clipped by 3 bases and J by 9 bases; unmatched bases: 5.

This clonotype showed up just a few times. The chain couples TRBV30 to TRBJ2-7; the D is unclear. This CDR3 spans 13 amino acids. Germline-derived CDR1 and CDR2 are GTSNPN and SVGIG (reference sequence). Trimming removed 0 bases from V and 6 bases from J, with 12 bases in between. The CDR3 DNA follows: TGTGCCTGGAGTGTCCAGGAGCCTGGCGAGCAGTACTTC. Protein product: CAWSVQEPGEQYF.

This chain joins TRBV24-1 and TRBJ2-3; 10 bases fit TRBD2. CDR3 length: 18 amino acids. V lost 5 bases to trimming and J lost 2 bases; unmatched junction nucleotides: 12. Germline CDR1 is KGHDR and CDR2 is SFDVKD. The CDR3 here is CATSGAGTSAKNTDTQYF. The CDR3 DNA follows: TGTGCCACCAGTGGTGCCGGGACTAGCGCTAAAAACACAGATACGCAGTATTTT.

As DNA, the CDR3 is TGTGCCAGCAGTGAATCTCGGGAAGTCCCGTTCTTC. This translates into CASSESREVPFF. This chain joins TRBV2 and TRBJ2-1; D may be TRBD2 (5 bases). This CDR3 comprises 12 residues. Germline loops: CDR1 SNHLY, CDR2 FYNNEI. The V gene lost 2 bases and the J gene lost 15 bases, with 14 bases spanning the gap.

There are a few counts of this clonotype. At one end, the junction sequence differs from germline, possibly due to a read error. This chain links TRBV29-1 with TRBJ1-4; D is undetermined. Per germline, CDR1 SQVTM and CDR2 ANQGSEA. The CDR3 runs 14 residues. The CDR3: CSVEDQSRNGKLFF. The CDR3 nucleotides read TGCAGCGTTGAAGATCAAAGCCGTAATGGAAAACTGTTTTTT.

The rearrangement links TRBV5-6 to TRBJ1-4, with no clear D. This CDR3 comprises 15 residues. The V and J ends lost 0 bases and 5 bases respectively, with 11 bases between them. Germline assignment: CDR1 SGHDT and CDR2 YYEEEE. The CDR3 loop is CASSLVSGQNEKLFF. The CDR3 coding sequence is TGTGCCAGCAGCTTGGTTTCGGGCCAGAATGAAAAACTGTTTTTT.

The chain uses TRBV29-1 and TRBJ2-5, with a weak D call TRBD2 (6 bases). Trimming left V 6 bases short and J 1 base short, with 12 bases between. CDR1 SQVTM and CDR2 ANQGSEA come from the germline V gene. The CDR3 contains 13 residues. The CDR3: CSVGPGSQETQYF. CDR3 nucleotide sequence: TGCAGCGTAGGCCCCGGGAGCCAAGAGACCCAGTACTTC.

The V and J genes are TRBV20-1 and TRBJ1-6; D unclear. Germline assignment: CDR1 DFQATT and CDR2 SNEGSKA (reference sequence). Between the trimmed V and J ends, which lost 6 bases and 8 bases, there was a span of 17 bases. This CDR3 comprises 14 residues. The CDR3 loop is CSALKPRPDSPLHF. Here the CDR3 DNA reads TGCAGTGCCCTTAAGCCCAGGCCAGATTCACCCCTCCACTTT.

On this clonotype: A read error may explain this, as a much larger clone is one base away. The rearrangement uses TRBV6-2 or TRBV6-3 and TRBJ2-1; perhaps TRBD2 as D (7 bases). The length of the CDR3 is 13 residues. Germline-derived CDR1 and CDR2 are MNHEY and SVGEGT. V lost 2 bases and J lost 8, with 10 bases in between. As DNA, the CDR3 is TGTGCCAGCAGTTACGTAGGGGGGGATGAGCAGTTCTTC. It is translated as CASSYVGGDEQFF.

The rearrangement links TRBV28 to TRBJ2-7; unclear D gene. Trimming left V 8 bases short and J 8 bases short, with 10 bases between. The V gene's germline CDR1 is MDHEN and CDR2 SYDVKM. This CDR3 is 10 amino acids long. The CDR3, as DNA: TGTGCCAGCTCTACGACCCAGCAGTACTTC. It specifies CASSTTQQYF.

The chain is built from TRBV7-9 and TRBJ2-7, with D perhaps matching TRBD2 (5 bases). Per germline, CDR1 SEHNR and CDR2 FQNEAQ (reference sequence). The CDR3 spans 12 residues. Trimming shortened V by 5 bases and J by 6 bases, and 11 bases separated the two germline ends. The chain's CDR3 is CASSPLGAEQYF. CDR3 in DNA: TGTGCCAGCAGCCCACTAGGAGCCGAGCAGTACTTC.

The table lists this clonotype with a few counts. The chain couples TRBV28 to TRBJ2-6; the D is unclear. The length of the CDR3 is 19 residues. V shed 5 bases and J shed 1 base, with 21 bases lying between them. CDR1 and CDR2 (germline): MDHEN, SYDVKM. CDR3 DNA: TGTGCCAGCAGTCCGGCAGGACCCACCTCCCCGTCTGGGGCCAACGTCCTGACTTTC. Amino acid sequence: CASSPAGPTSPSGANVLTF.

The rearrangement links TRBV14 to TRBJ1-6, with D possibly matching TRBD1 (5 bases). The CDR3 runs 16 residues. Germline CDR1 is SGHDN and CDR2 is FVKESK. V was pared by 0 bases and J by 9 bases, with 15 bases between. CDR3 sequence reads: CASSQDWGRLGSPLHF. The CDR3 region has the DNA TGTGCCAGCAGCCAAGATTGGGGACGGCTGGGTTCACCCCTCCACTTT.

This clonotype was detected a few times. V gene TRBV7-2 combines with J gene TRBJ2-5; D call uncertain. Germline V gene sequence: CDR1 SGHTA, CDR2 FQGNSA. The ends were cut back, 1 base at V and 9 bases at J, with 9 bases in the middle. The CDR3 length is 12 residues. Here the CDR3 DNA reads TGTGCCAGCAGCTTAGATGGATGGGCCCAGTACTTC. It translates to CASSLDGWAQYF.

The rearrangement joins TRBV29-1 to TRBJ2-7; tentative D call: TRBD1 (6 bases). V lost 6 bases to trimming and J lost 0 bases, with 12 bases between them. Germline values: CDR1 SQVTM, CDR2 ANQGSEA. This CDR3 has 13 amino acids. The DNA for the CDR3 is TGCAGCGTCGCCGGGACACCCTCCTACGAGCAGTACTTC. Protein sequence: CSVAGTPSYEQYF.

The chain carries TRBV7-2 and TRBJ2-3; 7 bases map to TRBD1. Germline lookup yields CDR1 SGHTA and CDR2 FQGNSA. The CDR3 covers 19 residues. V shed 2 bases and J 0 bases; nucleotides not matched to a gene: 14. The CDR3 is CASSLTRTGVPPSTDTQYF. CDR3 sequence (DNA): TGTGCCAGCAGCTTAACAAGAACAGGGGTTCCTCCTAGCACAGATACGCAGTATTTT. Combining the CDR3 with reference TRBV7-2 and TRBJ2-3 gives the whole variable domain GAGVSQSPSNKVTEKGKDVELRCDPISGHTALYWYRQSLGQGLEFLIYFQGNSAPDKSGLPSDRFSAERTGGSVSTLTIQRTQQEDSAVYLCASSLTRTGVPPSTDTQYFGPGTRLTVL.

The chain joins TRBV30 to TRBJ1-5, with TRBD1 identical over 8 bases. V lost 3 bases to trimming and J lost 2 bases; unmatched junction nucleotides: 6. The CDR3 is made up of 15 amino acids. Germline CDR1 and CDR2: GTSNPN and SVGIG (reference sequence). CDR3 sequence: CAWSPKTGGNQPQHF. The DNA for the CDR3 is TGTGCCTGGAGCCCCAAGACAGGGGGCAATCAGCCCCAGCATTTT.

This clonotype was detected many times. The chain is built from TRBV7-8 and TRBJ2-2; the D gene is possibly TRBD1 (5 bases). The germline V gene has CDR1 SGHVS and CDR2 FQNEAQ. V was cut by 3 bases and J by 2 bases, with 13 bases left in between. This CDR3 region has 16 residues. CDR3 in amino acids: CASSLVQGLNTGELFF. In DNA form, the CDR3 reads TGTGCCAGCAGCTTGGTGCAGGGATTAAACACCGGGGAGCTGTTTTTT.

The table lists this clonotype with a count of one. CDR3 residues: CASSPTPGQETQYF. The CDR3 DNA is TGTGCCAGCTCCCCTACCCCCGGTCAAGAGACCCAGTACTTC. The chain recombines TRBV18 with TRBJ2-5; D unresolved. With 6 bases removed from V and 2 bases from J, the gap between germline ends came to 13 bases. The CDR3 consists of 14 residues. The V gene's germline CDR1 is KGHSH and CDR2 LQKENI. Drawing the rest from reference TRBV18 and TRBJ2-5, the complete variable domain is NAGVMQNPRHLVRRRGQEARLRCSPMKGHSHVYWYRQLPEEGLKFMVYLQKENIIDESGMPKERFSAEFPKEGPSILRIQQVVRGDSAAYFCASSPTPGQETQYFGPGTRLLVL.